Below, one T cell receptor (beta chain) is given with its context. Its target is not known. Method: immunoSEQ multiplex PCR; TCRdb's copy keeps in-frame clones and lacks some. In the table there are 60,000 to 85,000 clones, 77% of which are singletons. After removal of 0 bases from V and 9 bases from J, the junction contained 8 bases not matched to a gene. The V gene's germline CDR1 is GTSNPN and CDR2 SVGIG (reference sequence). This CDR3 has 14 residues. This record belongs to a study of OX40 agonist ivuxolimab in advanced cancers. In the study overall: Every 2 weeks, patients received ivuxolimab intravenously, dosed at 0.01 to 10 mg/kg. Two cutaneous melanoma patients and one hepatocellular carcinoma patient, three in all, had partial responses.

Blood sampling took place at baseline, cycle 4 day 1, and cycle 7 day 1. Study-level results: Part of the nonresponder group also had normalized T-cell clonal expansion that was low.

This sequence originates from an adult with an advanced solid tumor such as melanoma, head and neck, liver or kidney cancer. The chain employs TRBV30 and TRBJ2-7; TRBD1 aligns across 10 bases. The sample was CD4+ or CD8+ T cells sorted from blood, taken in a trial of the OX40 agonist ivuxolimab. CDR3 nucleotides: TGTGCCTGGAGTGTATTAGGACAGGGGGACGTGCAGTACTTC. It specifies CAWSVLGQGDVQYF.